This T cell receptor beta chain was profiled in a study of T cells in Graves' hyperthyroidism and ophthalmopathy. Notes on the study in general: The model anticipated ophthalmopathy a median approximately 6.5 months pre-onset.

TCR beta CDR3 regions were amplified from RNA. Primed by the HTBI set, a first-round RT-PCR was run on the TCR CDR3. MiXCR was run by TCRdb on the multiplex PCR reads, yielding one entry per CDR3 protein. The repertoire consists of under 350,000 distinct CDR3 sequences, with about 18% occurring once and the leading ten covering 49%. This clonotype was seen ten or more times. Its target is not known. Trimming took 3 bases from V and 5 from J; bases not matched to a gene: 3. From germline, CDR1 is ENHRY and CDR2 SYGVKD. The CDR3 spans 15 residues. Cells are PBMCs isolated from roughly 9.2 ml of fresh blood.

Source material: blood. This chain connects TRBV10-3 to TRBJ2-5, with TRBD2 matching over 13 bases. The receptor was derived from a woman aged 50 to 60 with Graves' hyperthyroidism. Here the CDR3 reads CAISDGTSGTETQYF. The CDR3, as DNA: TGTGCCATCAGTGATGGGACTAGCGGGACGGAGACCCAGTACTTC.